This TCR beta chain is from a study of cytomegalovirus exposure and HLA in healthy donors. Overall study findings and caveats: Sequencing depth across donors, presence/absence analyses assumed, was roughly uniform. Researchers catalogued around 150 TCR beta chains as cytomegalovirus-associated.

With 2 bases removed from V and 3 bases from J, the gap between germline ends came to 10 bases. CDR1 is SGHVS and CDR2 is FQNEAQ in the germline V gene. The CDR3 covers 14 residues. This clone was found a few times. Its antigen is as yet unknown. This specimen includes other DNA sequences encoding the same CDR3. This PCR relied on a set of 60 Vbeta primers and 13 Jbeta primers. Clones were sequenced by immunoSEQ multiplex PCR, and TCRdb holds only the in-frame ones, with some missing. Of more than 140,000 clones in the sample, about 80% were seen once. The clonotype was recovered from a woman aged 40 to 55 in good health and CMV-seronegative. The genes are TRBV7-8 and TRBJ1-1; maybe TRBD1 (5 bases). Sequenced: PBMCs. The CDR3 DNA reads TGTGCCAGCAGCTTACTGGGAGGGGACACTGAAGCTTTCTTT. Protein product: CASSLLGGDTEAFF.